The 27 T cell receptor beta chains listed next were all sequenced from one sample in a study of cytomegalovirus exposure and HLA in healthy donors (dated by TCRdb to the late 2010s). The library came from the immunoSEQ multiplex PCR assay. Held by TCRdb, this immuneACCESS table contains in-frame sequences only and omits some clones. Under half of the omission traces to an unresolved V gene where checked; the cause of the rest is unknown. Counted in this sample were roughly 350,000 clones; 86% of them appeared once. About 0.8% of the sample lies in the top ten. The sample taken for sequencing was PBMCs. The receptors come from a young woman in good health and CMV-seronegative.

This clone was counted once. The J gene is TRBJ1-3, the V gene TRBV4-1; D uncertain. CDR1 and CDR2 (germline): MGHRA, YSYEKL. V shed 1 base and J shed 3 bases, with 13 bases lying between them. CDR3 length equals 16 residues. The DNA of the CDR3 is TGCGCCAGCAGCCAAGGTCCGGGTACTTATGGAAACACCATATATTTT. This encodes CASSQGPGTYGNTIYF.

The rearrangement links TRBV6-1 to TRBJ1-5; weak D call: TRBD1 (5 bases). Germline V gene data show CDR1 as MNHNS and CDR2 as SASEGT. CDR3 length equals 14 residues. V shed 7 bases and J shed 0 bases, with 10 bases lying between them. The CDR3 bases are TGTGCCAGCACCCCAGACAGTAGCAATCAGCCCCAGCATTTT. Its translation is CASTPDSSNQPQHF.

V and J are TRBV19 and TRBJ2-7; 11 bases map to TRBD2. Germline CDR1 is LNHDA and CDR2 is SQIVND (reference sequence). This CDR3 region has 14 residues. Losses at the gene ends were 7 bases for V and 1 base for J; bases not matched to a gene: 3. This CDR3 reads CASKRLAGSYEQYF. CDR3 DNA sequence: TGTGCCAGTAAACGACTAGCGGGGTCCTACGAGCAGTACTTC.

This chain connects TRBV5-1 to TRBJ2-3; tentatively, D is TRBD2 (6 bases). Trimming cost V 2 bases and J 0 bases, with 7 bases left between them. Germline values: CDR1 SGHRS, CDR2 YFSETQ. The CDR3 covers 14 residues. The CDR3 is CASSFGTSTDTQYF. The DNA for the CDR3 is TGCGCCAGCAGCTTCGGGACTAGCACAGATACGCAGTATTTT.

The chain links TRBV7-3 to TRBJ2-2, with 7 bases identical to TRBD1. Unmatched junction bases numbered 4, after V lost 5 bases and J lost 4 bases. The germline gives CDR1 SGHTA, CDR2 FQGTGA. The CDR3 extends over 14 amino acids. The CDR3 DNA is TGTGCCAGCAGCGCCGGGACAGTCACCGGGGAGCTGTTTTTT. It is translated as CASSAGTVTGELFF. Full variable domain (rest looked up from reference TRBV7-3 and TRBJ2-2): GAGVSQTPSNKVTEKGKYVELRCDPISGHTALYWYRQSLGQGPEFLIYFQGTGAADDSGLPNDRFFAVRPEGSVSTLKIQRTERGDSAVYLCASSAGTVTGELFFGEGSRLTVL.

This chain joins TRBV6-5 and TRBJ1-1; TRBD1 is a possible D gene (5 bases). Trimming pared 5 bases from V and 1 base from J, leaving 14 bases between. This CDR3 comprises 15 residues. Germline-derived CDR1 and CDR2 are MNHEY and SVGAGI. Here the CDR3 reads CASSRGAGGNTEAFF. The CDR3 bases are TGTGCCAGCAGTCGCGGGGCGGGGGGGAACACTGAAGCTTTCTTT.

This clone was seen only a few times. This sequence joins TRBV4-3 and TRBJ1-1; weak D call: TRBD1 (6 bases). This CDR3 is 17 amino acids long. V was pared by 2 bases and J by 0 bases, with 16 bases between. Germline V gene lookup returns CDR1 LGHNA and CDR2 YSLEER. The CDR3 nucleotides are TGCGCCAGCAGCCAAAGGCCTCCCGACAGGCTGAACACTGAAGCTTTCTTT. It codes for CASSQRPPDRLNTEAFF.

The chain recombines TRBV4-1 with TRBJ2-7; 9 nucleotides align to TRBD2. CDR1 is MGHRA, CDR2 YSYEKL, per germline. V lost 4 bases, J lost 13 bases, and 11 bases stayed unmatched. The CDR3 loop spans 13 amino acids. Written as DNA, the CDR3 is TGCGCCAGCAGCCGGATAGCGGGAGAGTCTCGCTACTTC. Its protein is CASSRIAGESRYF.

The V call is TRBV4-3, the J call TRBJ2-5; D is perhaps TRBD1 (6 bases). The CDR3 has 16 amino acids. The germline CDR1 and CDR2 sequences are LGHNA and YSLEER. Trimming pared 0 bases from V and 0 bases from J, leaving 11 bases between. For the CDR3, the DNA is TGCGCCAGCAGCCAAGAGTTAGGACAGTACCAAGAGACCCAGTACTTC. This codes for CASSQELGQYQETQYF.

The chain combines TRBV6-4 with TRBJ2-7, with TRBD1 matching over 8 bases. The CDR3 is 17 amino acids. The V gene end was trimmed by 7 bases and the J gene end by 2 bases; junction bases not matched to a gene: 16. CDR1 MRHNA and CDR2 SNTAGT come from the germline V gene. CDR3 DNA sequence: TGTGCCAGCACCCCAACCCACCGGGACAGGACAACCTACGAGCAGTACTTC. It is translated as CASTPTHRDRTTYEQYF.

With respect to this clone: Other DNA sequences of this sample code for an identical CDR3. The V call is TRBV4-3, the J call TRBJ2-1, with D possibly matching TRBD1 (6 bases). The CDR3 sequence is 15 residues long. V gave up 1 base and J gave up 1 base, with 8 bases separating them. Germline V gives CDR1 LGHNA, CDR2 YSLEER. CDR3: CASSQGQGSYNEQFF. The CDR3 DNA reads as TGCGCCAGCAGCCAAGGTCAGGGGTCCTACAATGAGCAGTTCTTC.

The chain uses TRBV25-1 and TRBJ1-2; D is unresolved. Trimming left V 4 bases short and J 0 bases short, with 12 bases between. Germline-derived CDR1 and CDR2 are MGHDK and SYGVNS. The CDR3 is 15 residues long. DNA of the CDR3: TGTGCCAGCAGTGCCTACCAGGCTTCTAACTATGGCTACACCTTC. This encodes CASSAYQASNYGYTF.

The CDR3 sequence is CASSYSRSTGELFF. The CDR3, as DNA: TGTGCCAGCAGTTACTCGAGAAGCACCGGGGAGCTGTTTTTT. J is TRBJ2-2 and V is TRBV6-5; D gene uncertain. CDR3 length: 14 amino acids. Germline CDR1 reads MNHEY; CDR2 reads SVGAGI. V lost 0 bases and J 4 bases, leaving 6 bases between the germline ends.

The CDR3 region has the DNA TGTGCCAGCAGGGGGGGGAACCAAGAGACCCAGTACTTC. It translates to CASRGGNQETQYF. The chain uses TRBV27 and TRBJ2-5; the match to TRBD2 covers 7 bases. The length of the CDR3 is 13 residues. Unmatched junction bases numbered 1, after V lost 6 bases and J lost 0 bases. Looked up from germline, CDR1 is MNHEY and CDR2 is SMNVEV (reference sequence).

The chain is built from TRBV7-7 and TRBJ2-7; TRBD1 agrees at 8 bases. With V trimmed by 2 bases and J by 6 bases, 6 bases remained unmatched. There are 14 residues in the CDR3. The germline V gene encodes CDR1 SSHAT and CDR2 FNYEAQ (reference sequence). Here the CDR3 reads CASSLQGADSEQYF. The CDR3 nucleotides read TGTGCCAGCAGCTTACAGGGGGCCGACTCCGAGCAGTACTTC.

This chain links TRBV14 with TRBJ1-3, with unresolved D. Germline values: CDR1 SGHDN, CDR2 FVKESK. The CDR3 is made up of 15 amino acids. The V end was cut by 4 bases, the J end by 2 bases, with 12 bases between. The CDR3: CASSPPGVPGNTIYF. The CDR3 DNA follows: TGTGCCAGCAGCCCCCCGGGAGTCCCTGGAAACACCATATATTTT.

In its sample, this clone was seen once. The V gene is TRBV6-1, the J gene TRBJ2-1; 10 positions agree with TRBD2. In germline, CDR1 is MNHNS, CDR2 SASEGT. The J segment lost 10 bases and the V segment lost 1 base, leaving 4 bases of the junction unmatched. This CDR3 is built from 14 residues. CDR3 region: CASSEGTSGREQFF. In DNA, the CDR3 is TGTGCCAGCAGTGAAGGGACTAGCGGCAGAGAGCAGTTCTTC.

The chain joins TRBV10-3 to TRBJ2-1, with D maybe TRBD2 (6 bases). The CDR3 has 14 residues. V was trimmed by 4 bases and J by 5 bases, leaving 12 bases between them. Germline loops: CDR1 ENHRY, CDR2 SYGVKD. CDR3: CAISGTNENNEQFF. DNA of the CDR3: TGTGCCATCAGTGGGACTAACGAAAACAATGAGCAGTTCTTC.

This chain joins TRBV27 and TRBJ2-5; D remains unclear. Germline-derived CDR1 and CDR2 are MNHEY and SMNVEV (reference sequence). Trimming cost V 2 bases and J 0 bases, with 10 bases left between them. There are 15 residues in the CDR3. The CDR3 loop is CASSLSPPYQETQYF. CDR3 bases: TGTGCCAGCAGTTTAAGCCCCCCGTACCAAGAGACCCAGTACTTC.

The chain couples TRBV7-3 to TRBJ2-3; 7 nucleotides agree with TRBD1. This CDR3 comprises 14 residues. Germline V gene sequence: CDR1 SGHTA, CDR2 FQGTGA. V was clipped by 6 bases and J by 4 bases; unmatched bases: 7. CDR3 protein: CASRQTGTADTQYF. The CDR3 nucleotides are TGTGCCAGCAGACAGACCGGGACAGCAGATACGCAGTATTTT. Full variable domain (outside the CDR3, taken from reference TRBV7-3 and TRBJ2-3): GAGVSQTPSNKVTEKGKYVELRCDPISGHTALYWYRQSLGQGPEFLIYFQGTGAADDSGLPNDRFFAVRPEGSVSTLKIQRTERGDSAVYLCASRQTGTADTQYFGPGTRLTVL.

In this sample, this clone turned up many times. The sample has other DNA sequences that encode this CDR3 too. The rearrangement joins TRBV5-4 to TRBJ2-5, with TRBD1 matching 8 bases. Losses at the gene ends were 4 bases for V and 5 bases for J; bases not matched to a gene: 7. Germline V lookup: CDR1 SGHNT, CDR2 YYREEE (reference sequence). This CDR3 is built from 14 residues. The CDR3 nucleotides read TGTGCCAGCAGCCCGGGACAGGTGGGGGAGACCCAGTACTTC. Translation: CASSPGQVGETQYF.

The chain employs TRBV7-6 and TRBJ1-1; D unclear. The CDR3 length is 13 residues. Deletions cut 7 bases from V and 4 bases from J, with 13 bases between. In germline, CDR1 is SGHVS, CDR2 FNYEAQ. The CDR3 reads CASTELVGTEAFF. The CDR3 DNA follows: TGTGCCAGCACCGAACTAGTGGGCACTGAAGCTTTCTTT.

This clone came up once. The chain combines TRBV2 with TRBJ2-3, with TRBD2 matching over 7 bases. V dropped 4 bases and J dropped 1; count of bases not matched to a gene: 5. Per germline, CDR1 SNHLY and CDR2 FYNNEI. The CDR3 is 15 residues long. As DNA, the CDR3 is TGTGCCAGCAGTGCTCGTCGGGGGGGCACAGATACGCAGTATTTT. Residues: CASSARRGGTDTQYF.

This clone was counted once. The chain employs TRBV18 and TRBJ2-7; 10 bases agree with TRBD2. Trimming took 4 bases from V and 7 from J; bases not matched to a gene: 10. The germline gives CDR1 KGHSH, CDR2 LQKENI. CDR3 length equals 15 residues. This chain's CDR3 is CASSRDSGGPKEQYF. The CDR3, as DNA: TGTGCCAGCTCACGGGATAGCGGGGGGCCTAAGGAGCAGTACTTC.

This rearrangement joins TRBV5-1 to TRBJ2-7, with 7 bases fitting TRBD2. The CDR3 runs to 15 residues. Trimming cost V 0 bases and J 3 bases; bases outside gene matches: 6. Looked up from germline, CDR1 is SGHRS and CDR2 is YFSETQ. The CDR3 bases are TGCGCCAGCAGCTTGGGTGCGGGAGTTATCTACGAGCAGTACTTC. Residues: CASSLGAGVIYEQYF.

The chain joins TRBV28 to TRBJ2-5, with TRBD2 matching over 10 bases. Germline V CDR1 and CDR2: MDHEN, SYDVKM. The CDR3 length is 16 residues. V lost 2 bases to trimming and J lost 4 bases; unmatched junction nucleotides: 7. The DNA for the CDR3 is TGTGCCAGCAGTTTAGGGGCTAGCGGGAGACTAGAGACCCAGTACTTC. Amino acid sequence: CASSLGASGRLETQYF.

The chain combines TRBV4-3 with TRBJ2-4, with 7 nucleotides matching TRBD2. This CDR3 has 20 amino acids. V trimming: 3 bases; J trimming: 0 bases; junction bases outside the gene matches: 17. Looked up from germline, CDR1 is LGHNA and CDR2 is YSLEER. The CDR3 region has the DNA TGCGCCAGCAGCCAGGATCCCTGGCGGGGGAGCTACCTAGCCAAAAACATTCAGTACTTC. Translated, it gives CASSQDPWRGSYLAKNIQYF.